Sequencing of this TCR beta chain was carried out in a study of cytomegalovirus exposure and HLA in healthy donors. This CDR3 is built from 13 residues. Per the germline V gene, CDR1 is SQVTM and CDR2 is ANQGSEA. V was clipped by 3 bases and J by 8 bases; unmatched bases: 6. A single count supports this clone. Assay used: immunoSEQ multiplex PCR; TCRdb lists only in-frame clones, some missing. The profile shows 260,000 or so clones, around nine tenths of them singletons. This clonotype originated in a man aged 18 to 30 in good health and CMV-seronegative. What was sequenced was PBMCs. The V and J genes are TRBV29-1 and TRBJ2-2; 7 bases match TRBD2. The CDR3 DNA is TGCAGCGTTGACCTTTGGGGGGGAGGGGAGCTGTTTTTT. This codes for CSVDLWGGGELFF.